These T cell receptor beta chains were read from a single sample in a study of blood T cell repertoires in COVID-19. The data were produced by immunoSEQ multiplex PCR, yet TCRdb's version contains in-frame clones alone and is incomplete. The repertoire holds around 260,000 clones, with nearly 90% as singletons. The sample comprised peripheral blood. These receptors were collected from a human donor in a cohort sampled during active COVID-19. Both conserved end residues are part of each CDR3. The order of the fields is clone size, V gene, D gene, J gene, CDR3 protein, CDR3 DNA. A D gene is named only where the DNA matches it firmly. Clone size is not always given. Where it is, it says once, few, many or a class for expanded clones.

size: once
V: TRBV7-2
D: .
J: TRBJ1-1
CDR3: CASSFSGATEAFF
DNA: TGTGCCAGCAGCTTCTCAGGGGCCACTGAAGCTTTCTTT

size: .
V: TRBV11-3
D: .
J: TRBJ1-1
CDR3: CASSFSGDTEAFF
DNA: TGTGCCAGCAGCTTCTCCGGGGACACTGAAGCTTTCTTT

size: .
V: TRBV11-2
D: TRBD2
J: TRBJ2-7
CDR3: CASSGLAGGSYEQYF
DNA: TGTGCCAGCAGCGGGCTAGCGGGCGGCTCCTACGAGCAGTACTTC

size: .
V: TRBV6-5
D: TRBD1
J: TRBJ1-2
CDR3: CASSPYPGQTYGYTF
DNA: TGTGCCAGCAGTCCATATCCGGGACAGACTTATGGCTACACCTTC

size: .
V: TRBV11-3
D: TRBD1
J: TRBJ2-1
CDR3: CASSFRGREYNEQFF
DNA: TGTGCCAGCAGCTTCAGGGGGCGAGAGTACAATGAGCAGTTCTTC

size: once
V: TRBV7-6
D: .
J: TRBJ2-7
CDR3: CASSLQGTYEQYF
DNA: TGTGCCAGCAGCTTACAGGGGACCTACGAGCAGTACTTC

size: .
V: TRBV7-8
D: .
J: TRBJ2-7
CDR3: CASSLRVRGSYEQYF
DNA: TGTGCCAGCAGCTTAAGGGTCCGGGGCTCCTACGAGCAGTACTTC

size: .
V: TRBV7-2
D: .
J: TRBJ2-2
CDR3: CASSPFGARELFF
DNA: TGTGCCAGCAGCCCGTTCGGAGCTAGGGAGCTGTTTTTT

size: .
V: TRBV5-1
D: TRBD1
J: TRBJ1-3
CDR3: CASSLAWDSSGNTIYF
DNA: TGCGCCAGCAGCTTGGCGTGGGACAGCTCTGGAAACACCATATATTTT

size: .
V: TRBV27
D: TRBD1
J: TRBJ1-1
CDR3: CASSVRGRGEAFF
DNA: TGTGCCAGCAGTGTCAGGGGGCGAGGTGAAGCTTTCTTT

size: .
V: TRBV4-3
D: .
J: TRBJ1-1
CDR3: CASSPRIQGNTEAFF
DNA: TGCGCCAGCAGCCCTAGAATACAGGGGAACACTGAAGCTTTCTTT

size: .
V: TRBV5-1
D: TRBD1
J: TRBJ2-7
CDR3: CASSPRTGPYEQYF
DNA: TGCGCCAGCAGCCCGAGGACAGGGCCCTACGAGCAGTACTTC

size: few
V: TRBV6-5
D: TRBD2
J: TRBJ2-7
CDR3: CASVGTPGGAYEQYF
DNA: TGTGCCAGCGTCGGGACCCCGGGGGGGGCCTACGAGCAGTACTTC

size: few
V: TRBV2
D: .
J: TRBJ1-6
CDR3: CASSRDRAENSPLHF
DNA: TGTGCCAGCAGCCGTGACAGAGCCGAAAATTCACCCCTCCACTTT

size: .
V: TRBV7-2
D: TRBD2
J: TRBJ2-7
CDR3: CASSLVAGGNEQYF
DNA: TGTGCCAGCAGCTTAGTAGCGGGTGGGAACGAGCAGTACTTC

size: .
V: TRBV18
D: .
J: TRBJ2-7
CDR3: CASSPAGLLYEQYF
DNA: TGTGCCAGCTCACCGGCGGGACTTCTCTACGAGCAGTACTTC

size: .
V: TRBV7-8
D: TRBD2
J: TRBJ2-7
CDR3: CASSPGTTLSYEQYF
DNA: TGTGCCAGCAGTCCCGGGACTACTCTCTCCTACGAGCAGTACTTC

size: .
V: TRBV19
D: TRBD1
J: TRBJ1-5
CDR3: CASHPPGQGGHQPQHF
DNA: TGTGCCAGTCACCCTCCGGGACAGGGGGGCCATCAGCCCCAGCATTTT

size: .
V: TRBV6-5
D: .
J: TRBJ2-7
CDR3: CASSSPGSYEQYF
DNA: TGTGCCAGCAGCTCTCCCGGCTCCTACGAGCAGTACTTC

size: .
V: TRBV7-2
D: TRBD2
J: TRBJ2-4
CDR3: CASSYLAGCCIQYF
DNA: TGTGCCAGCAGCTATCTAGCGGGTTGTTGCATTCAGTACTTC

size: .
V: TRBV7-2
D: .
J: TRBJ1-6
CDR3: CASSLVYGNSPLHF
DNA: TGTGCCAGCAGCTTAGTGTACGGTAATTCACCCCTCCACTTT

size: .
V: TRBV5-1
D: TRBD1
J: TRBJ2-7
CDR3: CASSLSGTGVVEQYF
DNA: TGCGCCAGCAGCTTATCCGGGACAGGGGTAGTCGAGCAGTACTTC

size: .
V: TRBV5-4
D: .
J: TRBJ1-1
CDR3: CASSSETNTEAFF
DNA: TGTGCCAGCAGCTCAGAAACGAACACTGAAGCTTTCTTT

size: once
V: TRBV7-2
D: TRBD1
J: TRBJ1-2
CDR3: CASTQWTGGGYTF
DNA: TGTGCCAGCACCCAGTGGACAGGGGGCGGCTACACCTTC

size: .
V: TRBV27
D: .
J: TRBJ1-6
CDR3: CASSSPRQGFDSPLHF
DNA: TGTGCCAGCAGCTCCCCGAGGCAGGGGTTTGATTCACCCCTCCACTTT

size: .
V: TRBV29-1
D: .
J: TRBJ1-2
CDR3: CSVELTYNLYGYTF
DNA: TGCAGCGTTGAGTTGACTTATAATCTCTATGGCTACACCTTC

size: .
V: TRBV4-2
D: TRBD2
J: TRBJ2-3
CDR3: CASSQALAGEGADTQYF
DNA: TGTGCCAGCAGCCAGGCCCTAGCGGGAGAAGGGGCAGATACGCAGTATTTT

size: .
V: TRBV7-9
D: .
J: TRBJ2-3
CDR3: CASSLSAGTDTQYF
DNA: TGTGCCAGCAGCTTATCCGCGGGGACAGATACGCAGTATTTT

size: .
V: TRBV3-1/TRBV3-2
D: TRBD1
J: TRBJ1-4
CDR3: CASSQVLLRSRGLFF
DNA: TGTGCCAGCAGCCAAGTATTACTTCGATCCAGGGGGCTGTTTTTT

size: once
V: TRBV25-1
D: .
J: TRBJ1-1
CDR3: CASSEQGNTEAFF
DNA: TGTGCCAGCAGTGAACAGGGGAACACTGAAGCTTTCTTT

size: .
V: TRBV18
D: TRBD1
J: TRBJ2-6
CDR3: CASSPKTGNSGANVLTF
DNA: TGTGCCAGCTCACCAAAGACAGGGAACTCTGGGGCCAACGTCCTGACTTTC

size: .
V: TRBV7-2
D: .
J: TRBJ2-3
CDR3: CASSLWQRNTDTQYF
DNA: TGTGCCAGCAGCTTATGGCAACGCAACACAGATACGCAGTATTTT

size: .
V: TRBV19
D: .
J: TRBJ1-1
CDR3: CASSIWGEPRAFF
DNA: TGTGCCAGTAGTATATGGGGGGAACCGCGAGCTTTCTTT

size: .
V: TRBV6-6
D: .
J: TRBJ2-7
CDR3: CASSYSADYSYEQYF
DNA: TGTGCCAGCAGTTACTCGGCGGATTACTCCTACGAGCAGTACTTC

size: .
V: TRBV7-2
D: .
J: TRBJ2-7
CDR3: CASSWGSPSYEQYF
DNA: TGTGCCAGCAGCTGGGGCAGTCCTTCCTACGAGCAGTACTTC

size: .
V: TRBV19
D: .
J: TRBJ2-7
CDR3: CASSIERKLFMEQYF
DNA: TGTGCCAGTAGTATTGAGAGGAAGCTCTTCATGGAGCAGTACTTC

size: .
V: TRBV7-8
D: TRBD1
J: TRBJ2-7
CDR3: CASSTGQGSEEQYF
DNA: TGTGCCAGCAGCACGGGACAGGGAAGTGAAGAGCAGTACTTC

size: .
V: TRBV6-2/TRBV6-3
D: TRBD2
J: TRBJ2-7
CDR3: CASSTRGRGPYEQYF
DNA: TGTGCCAGCAGTACCCGGGGGAGGGGCCCCTACGAGCAGTACTTC

size: .
V: TRBV7-6
D: .
J: TRBJ1-6
CDR3: CASSLEGGVRSPLHF
DNA: TGTGCCAGCAGCTTAGAGGGGGGGGTGCGTTCACCCCTCCACTTT

size: .
V: TRBV4-1
D: TRBD1
J: TRBJ2-7
CDR3: CASSRQGSVNEQYF
DNA: TGCGCCAGCAGCCGACAGGGATCGGTCAACGAGCAGTACTTC

size: .
V: TRBV5-1
D: .
J: TRBJ1-1
CDR3: CASSPEGIGADTEAFF
DNA: TGCGCCAGCAGCCCGGAAGGTATAGGGGCTGACACTGAAGCTTTCTTT